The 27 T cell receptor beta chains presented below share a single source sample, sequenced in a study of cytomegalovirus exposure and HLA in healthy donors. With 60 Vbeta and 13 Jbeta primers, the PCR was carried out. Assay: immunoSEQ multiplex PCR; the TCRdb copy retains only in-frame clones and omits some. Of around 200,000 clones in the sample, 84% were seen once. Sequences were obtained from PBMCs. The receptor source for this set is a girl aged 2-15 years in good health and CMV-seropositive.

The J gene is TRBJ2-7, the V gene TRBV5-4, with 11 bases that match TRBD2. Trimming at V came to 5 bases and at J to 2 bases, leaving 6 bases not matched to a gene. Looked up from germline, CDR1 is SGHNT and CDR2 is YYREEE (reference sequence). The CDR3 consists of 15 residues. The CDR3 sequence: CASRHTSGGTYEQYF. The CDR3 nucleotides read TGTGCCAGCAGACATACTAGCGGGGGTACCTACGAGCAGTACTTC.

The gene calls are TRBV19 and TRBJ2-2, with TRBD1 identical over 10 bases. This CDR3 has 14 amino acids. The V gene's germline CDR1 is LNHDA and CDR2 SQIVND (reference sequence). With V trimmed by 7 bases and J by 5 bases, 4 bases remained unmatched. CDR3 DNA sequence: TGTGCCAGTATCGGGACAGGGGAGACCGGGGAGCTGTTTTTT. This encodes CASIGTGETGELFF.

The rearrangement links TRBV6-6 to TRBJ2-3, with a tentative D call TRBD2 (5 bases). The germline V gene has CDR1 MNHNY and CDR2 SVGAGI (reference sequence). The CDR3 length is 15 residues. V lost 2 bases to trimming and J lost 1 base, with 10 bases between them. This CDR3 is CASSYGTGGTDTQYF. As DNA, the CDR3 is TGTGCCAGCAGTTACGGTACCGGGGGCACAGATACGCAGTATTTT.

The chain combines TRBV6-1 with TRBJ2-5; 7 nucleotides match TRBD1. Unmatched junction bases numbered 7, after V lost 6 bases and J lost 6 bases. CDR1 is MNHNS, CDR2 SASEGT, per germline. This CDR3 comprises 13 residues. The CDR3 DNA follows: TGTGCCAGCAGATCGACAGGGTTGAAGACCCAGTACTTC. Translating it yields CASRSTGLKTQYF.

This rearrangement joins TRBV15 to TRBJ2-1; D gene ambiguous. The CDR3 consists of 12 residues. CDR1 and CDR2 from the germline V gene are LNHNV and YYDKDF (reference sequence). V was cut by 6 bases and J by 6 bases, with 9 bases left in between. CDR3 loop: CATSTRSNEQFF. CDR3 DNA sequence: TGTGCCACCAGTACTCGGTCCAATGAGCAGTTCTTC.

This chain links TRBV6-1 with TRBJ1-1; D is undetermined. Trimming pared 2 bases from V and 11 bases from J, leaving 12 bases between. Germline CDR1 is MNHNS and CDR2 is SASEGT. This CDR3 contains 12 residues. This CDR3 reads CASSELAGEAFF. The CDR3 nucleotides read TGTGCCAGCAGTGAATTGGCGGGTGAGGCTTTCTTT.

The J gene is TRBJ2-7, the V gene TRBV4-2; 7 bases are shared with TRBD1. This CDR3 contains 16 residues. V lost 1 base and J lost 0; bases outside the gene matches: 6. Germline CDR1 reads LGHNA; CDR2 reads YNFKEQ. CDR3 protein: CASSQGDGTDSYEQYF. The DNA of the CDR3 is TGTGCCAGCAGCCAAGGGGATGGGACAGACTCCTACGAGCAGTACTTC.

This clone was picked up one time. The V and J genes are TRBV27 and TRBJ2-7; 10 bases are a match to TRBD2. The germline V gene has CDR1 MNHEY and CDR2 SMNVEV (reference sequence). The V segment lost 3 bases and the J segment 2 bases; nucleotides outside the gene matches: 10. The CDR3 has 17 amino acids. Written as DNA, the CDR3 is TGTGCCAGCAGTTTGATCTCCACTAGCGGGGCGGCCTACGAGCAGTACTTC. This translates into CASSLISTSGAAYEQYF.

The CDR3 sequence: CASSLELLLNTEAFF. Written as DNA, the CDR3 is TGTGCCAGCAGCCTAGAATTACTCCTAAACACTGAAGCTTTCTTT. The chain combines TRBV5-5 with TRBJ1-1; no clear D gene. Germline CDR1 SGHKS, CDR2 YYEKEE (reference sequence). Trimming took off 4 bases at V and 2 bases at J, with 15 bases between the two ends. The CDR3 runs to 15 residues.

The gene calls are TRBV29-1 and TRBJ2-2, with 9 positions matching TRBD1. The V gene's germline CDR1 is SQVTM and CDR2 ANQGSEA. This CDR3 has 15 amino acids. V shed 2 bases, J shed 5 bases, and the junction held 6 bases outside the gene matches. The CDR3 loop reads CSVEPRTGETGELFF. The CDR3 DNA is TGCAGCGTTGAACCAAGGACAGGGGAAACCGGGGAGCTGTTTTTT.

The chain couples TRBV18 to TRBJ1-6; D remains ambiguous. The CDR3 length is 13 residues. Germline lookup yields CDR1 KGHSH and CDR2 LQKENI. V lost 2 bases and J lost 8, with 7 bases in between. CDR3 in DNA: TGTGCCAGCTCACCAGAGGCCTATTCACCCCTCCACTTT. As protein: CASSPEAYSPLHF.

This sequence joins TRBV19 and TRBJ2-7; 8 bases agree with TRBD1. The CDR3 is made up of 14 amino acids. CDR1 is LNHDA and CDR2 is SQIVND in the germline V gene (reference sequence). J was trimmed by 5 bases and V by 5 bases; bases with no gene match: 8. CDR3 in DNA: TGTGCCAGTAGTTCCCAGGGGGCGCCTAACGAGCAGTACTTC. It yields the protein CASSSQGAPNEQYF.

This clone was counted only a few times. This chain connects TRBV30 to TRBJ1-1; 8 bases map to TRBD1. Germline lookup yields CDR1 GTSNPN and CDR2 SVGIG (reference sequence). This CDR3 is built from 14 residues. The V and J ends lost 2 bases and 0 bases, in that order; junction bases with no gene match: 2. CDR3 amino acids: CAWSLTGVNTEAFF. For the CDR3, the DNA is TGTGCCTGGAGTTTGACAGGGGTGAACACTGAAGCTTTCTTT. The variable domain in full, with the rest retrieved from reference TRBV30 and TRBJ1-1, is SQTIHQWPATLVQPVGSPLSLECTVEGTSNPNLYWYRQAAGRGLQLLFYSVGIGQISSEVPQNLSASRPQDRQFILSSKKLLLSDSGFYLCAWSLTGVNTEAFFGQGTRLTVV.

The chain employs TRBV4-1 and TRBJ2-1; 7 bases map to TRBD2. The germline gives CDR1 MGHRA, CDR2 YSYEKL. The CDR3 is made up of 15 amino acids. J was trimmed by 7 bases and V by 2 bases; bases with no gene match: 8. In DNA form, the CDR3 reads TGCGCCAGCAGCCAACCCCTAGCGGCGGGGAATGAGCAGTTCTTC. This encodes CASSQPLAAGNEQFF.

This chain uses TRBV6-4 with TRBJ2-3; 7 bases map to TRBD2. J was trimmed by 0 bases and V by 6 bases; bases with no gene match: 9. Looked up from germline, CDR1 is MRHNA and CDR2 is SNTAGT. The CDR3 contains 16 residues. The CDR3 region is CASSAEASGSTDTQYF. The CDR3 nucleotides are TGTGCCAGCAGCGCTGAGGCTAGCGGTAGCACAGATACGCAGTATTTT.

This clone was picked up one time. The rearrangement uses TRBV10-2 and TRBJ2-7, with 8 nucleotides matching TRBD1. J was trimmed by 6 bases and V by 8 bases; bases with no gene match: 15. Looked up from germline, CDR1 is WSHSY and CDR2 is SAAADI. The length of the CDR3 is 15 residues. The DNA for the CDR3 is TGCGCCAGCGCCCCGTTTGGGACAGGATCCGCCGAGCAGTACTTC. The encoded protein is CASAPFGTGSAEQYF.

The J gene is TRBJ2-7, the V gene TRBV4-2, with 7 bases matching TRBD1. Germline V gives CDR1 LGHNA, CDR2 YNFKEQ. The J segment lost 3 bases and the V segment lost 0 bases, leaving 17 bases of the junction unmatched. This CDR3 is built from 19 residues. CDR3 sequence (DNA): TGTGCCAGCAGCCAAGATCCGAACTTGTGGGACAGAGATAACTACGAGCAGTACTTC. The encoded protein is CASSQDPNLWDRDNYEQYF.

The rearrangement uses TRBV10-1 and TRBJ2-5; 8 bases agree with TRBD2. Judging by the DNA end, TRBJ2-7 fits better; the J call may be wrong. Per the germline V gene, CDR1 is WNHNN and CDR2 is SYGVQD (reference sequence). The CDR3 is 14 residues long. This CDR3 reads CASSKLAASYEQYF. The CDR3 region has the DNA TGCGCCAGCAGCAAACTAGCGGCCTCCTACGAGCAGTACTTC.

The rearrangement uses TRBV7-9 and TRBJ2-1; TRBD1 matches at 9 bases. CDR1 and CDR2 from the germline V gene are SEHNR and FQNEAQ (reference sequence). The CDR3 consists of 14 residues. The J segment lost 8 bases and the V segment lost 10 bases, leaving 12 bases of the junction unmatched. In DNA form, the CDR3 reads TGTGCCATCCACCGGGACAGGGAAGGTCATGAGCAGTTCTTC. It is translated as CAIHRDREGHEQFF. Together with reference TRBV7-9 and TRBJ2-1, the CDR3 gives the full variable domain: DTGVSQNPRHKITKRGQNVTFRCDPISEHNRLYWYRQTLGQGPEFLTYFQNEAQLEKSRLLSDRFSAERPKGSFSTLEIQRTEQGDSAMYLCAIHRDREGHEQFFGPGTRLTVL.

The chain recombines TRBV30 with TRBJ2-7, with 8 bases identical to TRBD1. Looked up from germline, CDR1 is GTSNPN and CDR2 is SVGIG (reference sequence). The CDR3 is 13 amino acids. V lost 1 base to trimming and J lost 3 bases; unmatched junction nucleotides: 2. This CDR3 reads CAWSGDRGYEQYF. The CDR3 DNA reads TGTGCCTGGAGTGGCGACAGGGGCTACGAGCAGTACTTC.

The CDR3 DNA reads TGTGCCAGCAGTGTAGGGGGATCGGACACTGAAGCTTTCTTT. Protein product: CASSVGGSDTEAFF. The rearrangement uses TRBV2 and TRBJ1-1, with a weak D call TRBD1 (6 bases). The germline V gene has CDR1 SNHLY and CDR2 FYNNEI. CDR3 length equals 14 residues. V was clipped by 4 bases and J by 3 bases, with 12 bases between them.

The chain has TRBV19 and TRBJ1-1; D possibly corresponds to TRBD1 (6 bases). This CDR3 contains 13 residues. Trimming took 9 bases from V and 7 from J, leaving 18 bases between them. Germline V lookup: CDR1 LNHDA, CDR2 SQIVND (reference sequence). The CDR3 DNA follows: TGTGCCAGCTCGACGACAGGTTTAAATGAAGCTTTCTTT. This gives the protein CASSTTGLNEAFF.

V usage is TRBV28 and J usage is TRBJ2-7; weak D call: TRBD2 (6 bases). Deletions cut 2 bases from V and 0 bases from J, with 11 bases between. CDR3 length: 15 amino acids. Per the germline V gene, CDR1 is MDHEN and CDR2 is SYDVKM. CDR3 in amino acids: CASSLILAASYEQYF. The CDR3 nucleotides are TGTGCCAGCAGTTTAATACTAGCTGCCTCCTACGAGCAGTACTTC.

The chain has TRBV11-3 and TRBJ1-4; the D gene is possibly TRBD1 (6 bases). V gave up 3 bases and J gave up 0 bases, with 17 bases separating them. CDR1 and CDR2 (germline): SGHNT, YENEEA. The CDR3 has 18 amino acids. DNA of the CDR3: TGTGCCAGCAGCTTGGCAGGGGCCCCCAATGCAACTAATGAAAAACTGTTTTTT. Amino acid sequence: CASSLAGAPNATNEKLFF.

CDR3: CATRGGINQPQHF. In DNA form, the CDR3 reads TGTGCCACCCGGGGCGGGATCAATCAGCCCCAGCATTTT. The genes are TRBV19 and TRBJ1-5; tentatively, D is TRBD1 (5 bases). Looked up from germline, CDR1 is LNHDA and CDR2 is SQIVND (reference sequence). V was shortened by 10 bases and J by 3 bases, with 13 bases between the two germline ends. The length of the CDR3 is 13 residues.

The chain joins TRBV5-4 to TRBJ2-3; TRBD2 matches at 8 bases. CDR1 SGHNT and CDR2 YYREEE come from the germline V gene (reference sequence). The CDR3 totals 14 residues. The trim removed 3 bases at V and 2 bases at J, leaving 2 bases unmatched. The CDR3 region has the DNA TGTGCCAGCAGCTATAGCGGGACCACAGATACGCAGTATTTT. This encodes CASSYSGTTDTQYF.

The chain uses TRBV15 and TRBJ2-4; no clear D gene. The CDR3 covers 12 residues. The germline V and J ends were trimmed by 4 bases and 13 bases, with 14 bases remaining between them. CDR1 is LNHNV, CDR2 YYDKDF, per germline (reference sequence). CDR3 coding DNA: TGTGCCACCAGCATCGGGTACTATACCCAGTACTTC. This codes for CATSIGYYTQYF.